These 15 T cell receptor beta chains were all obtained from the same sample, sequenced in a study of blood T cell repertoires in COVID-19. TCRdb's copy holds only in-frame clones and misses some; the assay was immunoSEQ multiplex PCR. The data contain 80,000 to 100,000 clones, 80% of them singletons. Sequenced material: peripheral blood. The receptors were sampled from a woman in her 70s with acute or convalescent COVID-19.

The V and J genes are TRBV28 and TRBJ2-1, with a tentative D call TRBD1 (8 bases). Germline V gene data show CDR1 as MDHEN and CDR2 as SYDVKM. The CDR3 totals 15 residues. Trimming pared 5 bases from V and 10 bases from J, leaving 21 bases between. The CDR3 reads CASSPPNRGGREQFF. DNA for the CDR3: TGTGCCAGCAGTCCCCCAAACAGGGGGGGTAGGGAGCAGTTCTTC.

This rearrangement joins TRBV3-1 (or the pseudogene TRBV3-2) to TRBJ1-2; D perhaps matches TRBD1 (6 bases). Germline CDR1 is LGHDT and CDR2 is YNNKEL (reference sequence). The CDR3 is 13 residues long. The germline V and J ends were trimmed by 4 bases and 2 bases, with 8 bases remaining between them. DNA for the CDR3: TGTGCCAGCAGCCGGCAGGGGAACTATGGCTACACCTTC. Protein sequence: CASSRQGNYGYTF.

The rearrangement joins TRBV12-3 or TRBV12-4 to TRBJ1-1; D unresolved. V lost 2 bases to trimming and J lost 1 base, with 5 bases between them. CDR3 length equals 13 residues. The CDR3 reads CASSLYGNTEAFF. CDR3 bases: TGTGCCAGCAGTTTATACGGGAACACTGAAGCTTTCTTT.

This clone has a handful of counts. CDR3 DNA sequence: TGCAGTGCTAGTTCTCCGGGACTAGCGGGAGGGGCTCTGGACGAGCAGTACTTC. This translates into CSASSPGLAGGALDEQYF. The chain employs TRBV20-1 and TRBJ2-7, with 16 bases aligning to TRBD2. Germline CDR1 DFQATT, CDR2 SNEGSKA (reference sequence). The CDR3 length is 18 residues. The trim removed 3 bases at V and 5 bases at J, leaving 13 bases unmatched.

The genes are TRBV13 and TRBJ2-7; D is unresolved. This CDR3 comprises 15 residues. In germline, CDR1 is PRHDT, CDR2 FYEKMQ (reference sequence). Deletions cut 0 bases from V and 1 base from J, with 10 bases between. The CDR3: CASSLGRLGSYEQYF. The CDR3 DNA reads TGTGCCAGCAGCTTAGGGCGGCTAGGTTCCTACGAGCAGTACTTC.

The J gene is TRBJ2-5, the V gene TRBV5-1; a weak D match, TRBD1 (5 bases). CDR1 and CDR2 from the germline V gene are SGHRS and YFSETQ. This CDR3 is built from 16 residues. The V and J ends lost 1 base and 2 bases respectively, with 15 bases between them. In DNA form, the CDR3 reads TGCGCCAGCAGCTTGAGTTTAGGAAGGGGACAAGAGACCCAGTACTTC. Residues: CASSLSLGRGQETQYF.

CDR3 sequence: CASSSLAVLTDTQYF. DNA of the CDR3: TGTGCCAGCAGTTCCCTAGCGGTACTCACAGATACGCAGTATTTT. The chain uses TRBV6-5 and TRBJ2-3; 7 positions match TRBD2. V dropped 4 bases and J dropped 2; count of bases not matched to a gene: 6. Germline-derived CDR1 and CDR2 are MNHEY and SVGAGI. The CDR3 loop spans 15 amino acids.

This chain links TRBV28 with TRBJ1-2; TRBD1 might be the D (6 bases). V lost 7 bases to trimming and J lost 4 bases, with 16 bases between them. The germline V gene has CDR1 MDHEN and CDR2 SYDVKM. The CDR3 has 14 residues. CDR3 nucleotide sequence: TGTGCCAGCACCAAAACAGGGCAGCGCTATGGCTACACCTTC. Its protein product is CASTKTGQRYGYTF.

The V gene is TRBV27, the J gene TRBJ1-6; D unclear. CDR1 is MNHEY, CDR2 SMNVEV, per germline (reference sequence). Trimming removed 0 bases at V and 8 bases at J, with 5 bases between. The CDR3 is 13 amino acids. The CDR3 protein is CASSLSRDSPLHF. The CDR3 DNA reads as TGTGCCAGCAGTTTATCCCGGGATTCACCCCTCCACTTT.

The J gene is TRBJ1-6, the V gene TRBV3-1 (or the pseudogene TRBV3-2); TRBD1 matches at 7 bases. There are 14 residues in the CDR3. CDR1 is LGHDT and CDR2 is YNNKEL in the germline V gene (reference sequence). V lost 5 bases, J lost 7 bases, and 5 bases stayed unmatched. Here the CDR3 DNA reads TGTGCCAGCAGCGCCGGGACAGCAAATTCACCCCTCCACTTT. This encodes CASSAGTANSPLHF.

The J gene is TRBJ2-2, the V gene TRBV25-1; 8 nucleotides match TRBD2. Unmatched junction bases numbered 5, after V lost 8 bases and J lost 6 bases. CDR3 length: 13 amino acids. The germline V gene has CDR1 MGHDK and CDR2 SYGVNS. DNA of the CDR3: TGTGCCAGCGAACGGGGGGGCGCCGGGGAGCTGTTTTTT. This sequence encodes CASERGGAGELFF.

CDR3 region: CASSLEAGPYEQYF. In DNA form, the CDR3 reads TGCGCCAGCAGCTTGGAGGCAGGCCCCTACGAGCAGTACTTC. The chain has TRBV5-1 and TRBJ2-7; D not certain. Germline-derived CDR1 and CDR2 are SGHRS and YFSETQ. This CDR3 has 14 residues. V dropped 0 bases and J dropped 2 bases, with 9 bases sitting between them. The complete variable domain, with remaining parts taken from reference TRBV5-1 and TRBJ2-7, reads KAGVTQTPRYLIKTRGQQVTLSCSPISGHRSVSWYQQTPGQGLQFLFEYFSETQRNKGNFPGRFSGRQFSNSRSEMNVSTLELGDSALYLCASSLEAGPYEQYFGPGTRLTVT.

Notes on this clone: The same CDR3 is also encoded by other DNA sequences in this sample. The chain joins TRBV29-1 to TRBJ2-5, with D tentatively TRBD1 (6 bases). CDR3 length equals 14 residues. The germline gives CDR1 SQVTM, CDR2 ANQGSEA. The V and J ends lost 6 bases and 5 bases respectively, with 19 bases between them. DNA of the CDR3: TGCAGCGTCCCCCTGACAGGACCCCAGGAGACCCAGTACTTC. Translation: CSVPLTGPQETQYF.

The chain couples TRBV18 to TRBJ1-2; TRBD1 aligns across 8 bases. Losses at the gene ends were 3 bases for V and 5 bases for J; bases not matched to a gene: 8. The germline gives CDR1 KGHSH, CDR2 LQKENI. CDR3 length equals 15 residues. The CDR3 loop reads CASSPIQGEPYGYTF. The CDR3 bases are TGTGCCAGCTCACCGATACAGGGGGAACCATATGGCTACACCTTC.

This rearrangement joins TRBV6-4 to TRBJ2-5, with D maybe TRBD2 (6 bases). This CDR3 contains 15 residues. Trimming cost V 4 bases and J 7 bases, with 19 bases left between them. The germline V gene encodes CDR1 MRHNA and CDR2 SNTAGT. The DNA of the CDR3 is TGTGCCAGCAGTGCTCCCCCTAGCGATACCTGGACCCAGTACTTC. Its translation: CASSAPPSDTWTQYF.